Shown below are 2 T cell receptor beta chains from a single sample sequenced in a study of blood T cell repertoires in COVID-19. Sequencing was performed with immunoSEQ multiplex PCR; in TCRdb, only in-frame clones are kept and a portion is missing. The sample records fewer than 350,000 clones, approximately 86% being singletons. Sequences were obtained from peripheral blood. These receptors all stem from a woman in her 70s with COVID-19, enrolled during active disease.

The genes are TRBV5-1 and TRBJ1-2, with 11 bases matching TRBD1. The V segment lost 3 bases and the J segment 4 bases; nucleotides outside the gene matches: 8. This CDR3 contains 16 residues. Germline-derived CDR1 and CDR2 are SGHRS and YFSETQ. The CDR3 sequence is CASSSPGTGGGYGYTF. The CDR3 DNA reads TGCGCCAGCAGCTCCCCCGGGACAGGGGGAGGCTATGGCTACACCTTC.

The rearrangement uses TRBV5-1 and TRBJ1-1; TRBD1 matches 11 bases. The germline V gene has CDR1 SGHRS and CDR2 YFSETQ. The CDR3 contains 18 residues. V was clipped by 0 bases and J by 0 bases; unmatched bases: 7. The CDR3 nucleotides read TGCGCCAGCAGCTTGGCGGGGACAGGGGGAACTATGAACACTGAAGCTTTCTTT. This sequence encodes CASSLAGTGGTMNTEAFF.